This T cell receptor beta chain originates from a study of shared clonotypes between healthy human individuals. The V end lost 0 bases, the J end lost 0 bases, and 6 bases lay between the germline ends. The length of the CDR3 is 15 residues. The germline CDR1 and CDR2 sequences are LGHNA and YSLEER. The data were produced by immunoSEQ multiplex PCR, yet TCRdb's version contains in-frame clones alone and is incomplete. The data hold more than 1,200,000 clones, with around 98.5% observed a single time. Participating donors were healthy, HIV-negative adults free of recent acute infections or vaccinations.

The V gene is TRBV4-3, the J gene TRBJ1-5; D uncertain. Source material: naive CD4+ T cells sorted from blood. Subset defined: CD45RA+ positively selected. This TCR came from a man younger than 40 in good health. The CDR3, as DNA: TGCGCCAGCAGCCAAGAGGCAGTTAGCAATCAGCCCCAGCATTTT. Its translation: CASSQEAVSNQPQHF.